A selection of T cell receptor beta chains follows, all from one sample in a study of post-analysis software for immune sequencing data. One entry per CDR3 protein results from TCRdb running MiXCR on the PCR reads. The data hold hundreds of thousands of distinct CDR3 sequences, with approximately 46% observed a single time. Sequencing input: blood. The receptors originated from a girl aged 5 to 17 with multiple sclerosis. The CDR3 runs from the conserved cysteine through the conserved F or W. A D gene is named only where the DNA matches it firmly. Clone size is given for some rows only: seen once, a few or many times, or a class if the clone is expanded.

few | 12 | TRBJ1-1 | - | TRBV29-1 | CSVAGKNTEAFF
- | 11 | TRBJ2-7 | - | TRBV20-1 | CSARAGHEQYF
- | 13 | - | TRBD2 | TRBV29-1 | CSVGGLATFEQYF
few | 14 | TRBJ2-1 | TRBD1 | TRBV20-1 | CSAMGQGTYNEQFF
- | 15 | TRBJ2-1 | - | TRBV5-1 | CASSFDPLNENEQFF
- | 15 | TRBJ1-1 | - | TRBV12-3/TRBV12-4 | CASSHLHSGRSEAFF
- | 11 | TRBJ1-2 | - | TRBV29-1 | CSVVKRDGYTF
- | 17 | TRBJ2-6 | TRBD1 | TRBV29-1 | CSVEGPGTGAGANVLTF
- | 14 | TRBJ2-5 | - | TRBV28 | CASSLSGTTETQYF
few | 14 | TRBJ2-1 | TRBD2 | TRBV18 | CASSPLAGDGEQFF
- | 13 | TRBJ1-1 | - | TRBV7-8 | CASSFDRRAGAFF
- | 18 | TRBJ1-1 | - | TRBV1 | CTSSQMRSGTGDGGEAFF
- | 12 | TRBJ2-1 | - | TRBV7-9 | CASSPLVGEQFF
few | 15 | TRBJ2-1 | TRBD2 | TRBV20-1 | CSARQRTSGSNEQFF
few | 14 | TRBJ2-5 | - | TRBV5-1 | CASRKAEDQETQYF
few | 13 | TRBJ2-5 | - | TRBV7-9 | CASSPGRRETQYF
few | 14 | TRBJ2-3 | - | TRBV12-3/TRBV12-4 | CASRPPGVTDTQYF
few | 17 | TRBJ2-3 | - | TRBV20-1 | CSARDPLETGSTDTQYF
few | 17 | TRBJ2-7 | TRBD1 | TRBV6-1 | CASSEITGTGGSYEQYF
once | 13 | TRBJ2-3 | - | TRBV18 | CASSSVGADTQYF
- | 13 | TRBJ2-7 | TRBD1 | TRBV27 | CAIGTGGLYEQYF
- | 12 | TRBJ2-4 | - | TRBV20-1 | CSARDLFSGQYF
- | 15 | TRBJ1-5 | TRBD1 | TRBV20-1 | CSARTGGNSNQPQHF
few | 14 | TRBJ2-1 | - | TRBV20-1 | CSAGLGVAYNEQFF
- | 16 | TRBJ2-3 | TRBD2 | TRBV4-1 | CASSQQAGGVTDTQYF
- | 15 | TRBJ2-7 | - | TRBV11-2 | CASSLNRDGSYEQYF
- | 13 | - | - | TRBV27 | CASSFGAGETQYF
few | 13 | - | TRBD1 | TRBV20-1 | CSANRGLQETQYF
few | 14 | - | TRBD1 | TRBV12-3/TRBV12-4 | CASRGDSETYEQYF